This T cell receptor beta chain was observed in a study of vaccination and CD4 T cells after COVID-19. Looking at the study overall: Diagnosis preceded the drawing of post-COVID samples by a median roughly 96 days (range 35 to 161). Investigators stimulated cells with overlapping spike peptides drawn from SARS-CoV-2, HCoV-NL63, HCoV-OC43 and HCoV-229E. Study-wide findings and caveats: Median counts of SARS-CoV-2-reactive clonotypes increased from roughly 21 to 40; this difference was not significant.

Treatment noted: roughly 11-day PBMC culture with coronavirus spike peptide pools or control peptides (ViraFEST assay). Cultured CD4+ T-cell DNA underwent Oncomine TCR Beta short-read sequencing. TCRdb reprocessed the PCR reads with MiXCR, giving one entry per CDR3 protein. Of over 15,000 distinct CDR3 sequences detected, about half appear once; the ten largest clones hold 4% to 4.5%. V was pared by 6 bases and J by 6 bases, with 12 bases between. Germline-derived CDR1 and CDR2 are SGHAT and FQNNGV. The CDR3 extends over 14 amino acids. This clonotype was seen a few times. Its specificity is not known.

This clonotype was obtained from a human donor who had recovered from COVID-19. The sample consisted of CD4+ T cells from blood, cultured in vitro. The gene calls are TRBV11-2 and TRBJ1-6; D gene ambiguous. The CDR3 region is CASRSTSPNSPLHF. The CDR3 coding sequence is TGTGCCAGCAGATCGACAAGCCCTAATTCACCCCTCCACTTT.